This record concerns one T cell receptor beta chain sequence. CDR3 length equals 15 residues. Germline CDR1 and CDR2: LNHDA and SQIVND (reference sequence). V lost 3 bases to trimming and J lost 1 base, with 12 bases between them. The record originates from a study of blood T cell repertoires in COVID-19. Study-level background: PBMCs, B-cell-depleted T cells, or T cells were the source of the cDNA or gDNA that made up the material.

Profiling relied on immunoSEQ multiplex PCR, and the TCRdb table lists in-frame clones only, not all of them. The sample contains about 180,000 clones, roughly 90% of which appear only once. Residents of about two dozen US areas, aged about 18 to 95 years, made up the participants. Assignments of participants to cohorts depended upon their own reported clinical history. The V and J genes are TRBV19 and TRBJ1-1, with a tentative D call TRBD1 (5 bases). This TCR derives from a human donor with acute COVID-19. The donor label of this sample is uncertain. The sequenced sample consisted of PBMCs or T cells enriched from blood (not recorded which). The CDR3 loop reads CASSIAGWGNTEAFF. Written as DNA, the CDR3 is TGTGCCAGTAGTATTGCAGGGTGGGGGAACACTGAAGCTTTCTTT.